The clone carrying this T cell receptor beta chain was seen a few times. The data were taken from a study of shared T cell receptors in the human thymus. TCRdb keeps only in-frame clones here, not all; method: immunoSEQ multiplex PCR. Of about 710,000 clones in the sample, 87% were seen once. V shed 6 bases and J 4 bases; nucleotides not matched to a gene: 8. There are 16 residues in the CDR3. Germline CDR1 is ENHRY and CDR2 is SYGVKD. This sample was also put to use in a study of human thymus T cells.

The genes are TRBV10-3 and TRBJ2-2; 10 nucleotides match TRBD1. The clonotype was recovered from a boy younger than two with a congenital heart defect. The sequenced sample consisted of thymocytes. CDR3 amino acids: CAISPYRTGGTGELFF. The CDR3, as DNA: TGTGCCATCAGCCCCTACAGGACAGGGGGCACCGGGGAGCTGTTTTTT.